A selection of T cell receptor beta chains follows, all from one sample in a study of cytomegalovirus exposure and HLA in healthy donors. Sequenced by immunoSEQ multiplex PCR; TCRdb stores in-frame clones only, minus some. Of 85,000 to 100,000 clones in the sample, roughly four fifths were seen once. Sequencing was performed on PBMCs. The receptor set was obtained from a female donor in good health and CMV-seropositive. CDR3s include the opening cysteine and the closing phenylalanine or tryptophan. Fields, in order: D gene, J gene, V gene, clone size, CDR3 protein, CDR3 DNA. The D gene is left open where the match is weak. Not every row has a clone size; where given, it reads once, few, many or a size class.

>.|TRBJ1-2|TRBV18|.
CASSPLVSAARGYTF
TGTGCCAGCTCACCACTCGTTAGCGCAGCAAGGGGCTACACCTTC
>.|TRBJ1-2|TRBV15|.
CATSGDRGLDFQAGYTF
TGTGCCACCAGCGGCGACCGGGGACTCGATTTTCAGGCTGGCTACACCTTC
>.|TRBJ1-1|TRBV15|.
CATPSGTEAFF
TGTGCCACCCCCTCGGGCACTGAAGCTTTCTTT
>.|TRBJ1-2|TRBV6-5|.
CASSPDRDYYGYTF
TGTGCCAGCAGTCCCGATCGGGATTACTATGGCTACACCTTC
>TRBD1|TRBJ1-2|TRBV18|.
CASSSDDRGTDYYGYTF
TGTGCCAGCTCATCCGATGACAGGGGGACGGATTACTATGGCTACACCTTC
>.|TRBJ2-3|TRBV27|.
CASRLLISTDTQYF
TGTGCCAGCAGGCTACTGATTAGCACAGATACGCAGTATTTT
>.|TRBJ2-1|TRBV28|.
CASNEQDNDNEQFF
TGTGCCAGCAACGAGCAGGACAACGACAATGAGCAGTTCTTC
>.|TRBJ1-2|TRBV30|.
CAWSAASRDYTF
TGTGCCTGGAGTGCGGCTTCGAGGGACTACACCTTC
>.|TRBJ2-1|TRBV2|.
CASLGNEQFF
TGTGCCAGCCTCGGCAATGAGCAGTTCTTC
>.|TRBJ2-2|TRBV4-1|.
CATRQGAGVGNGELFF
TGCGCCACCCGTCAGGGGGCGGGAGTTGGAAACGGGGAGCTGTTTTTT
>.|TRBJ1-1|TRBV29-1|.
CSVEGRSWRGNAEAFF
TGCAGCGTTGAAGGCCGGAGTTGGAGGGGTAACGCTGAAGCTTTCTTT
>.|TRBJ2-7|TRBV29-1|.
CSAIVGDGTVAAHEQYF
TGCAGCGCAATAGTGGGTGATGGGACAGTAGCGGCTCACGAGCAGTACTTC
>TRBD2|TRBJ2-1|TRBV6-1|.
CASSKREGGYNEQFF
TGTGCCAGCAGCAAGCGGGAGGGGGGGTACAATGAGCAGTTCTTC
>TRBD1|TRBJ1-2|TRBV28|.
CASRPGDRVYGYTF
TGTGCCAGCAGACCCGGGGACAGAGTTTATGGCTACACCTTC
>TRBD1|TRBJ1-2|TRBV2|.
CASSGTGHGYTF
TGTGCCAGCTCCGGGACAGGGCATGGCTACACCTTC
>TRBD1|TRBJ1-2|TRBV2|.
CASRPTGGFYGYTF
TGTGCCAGCAGACCGACAGGGGGCTTCTATGGCTACACCTTC
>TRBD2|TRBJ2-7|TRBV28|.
CASSLALGTSLREQYF
TGTGCCAGCAGTTTGGCCCTGGGGACTAGCTTACGCGAGCAGTACTTC
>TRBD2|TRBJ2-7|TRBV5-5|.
CASSPGLAGGPHEQYF
TGTGCCAGCAGCCCTGGACTAGCGGGAGGGCCCCACGAGCAGTACTTC
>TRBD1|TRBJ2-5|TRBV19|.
CASSRRDRWETQYF
TGTGCCAGTAGTAGAAGGGACAGGTGGGAGACCCAGTACTTC
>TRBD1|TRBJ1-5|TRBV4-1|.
CASSWGQNQPQHF
TGCGCCAGCAGCTGGGGACAGAATCAGCCCCAGCATTTT
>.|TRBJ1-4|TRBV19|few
CASSFSSGGWGEKLFF
TGTGCCAGTAGTTTCTCCTCCGGAGGGTGGGGTGAAAAACTGTTTTTT
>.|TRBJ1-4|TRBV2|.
CASSEGGREKLFF
TGTGCCAGCAGTGAGGGTGGGCGTGAAAAACTGTTTTTT
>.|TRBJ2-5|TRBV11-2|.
CASSLDRAGLETQYF
TGTGCCAGCAGCTTAGATCGGGCGGGTTTGGAGACCCAGTACTTC
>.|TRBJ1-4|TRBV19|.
CASSGATGWIEKLFF
TGTGCCAGTAGTGGGGCCACAGGGTGGATCGAAAAACTGTTTTTT
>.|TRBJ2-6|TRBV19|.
CASSIRSGANVLTF
TGTGCCAGTAGTATACGCTCTGGGGCCAACGTCCTGACTTTC
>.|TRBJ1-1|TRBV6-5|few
CASGRDTEAFF
TGTGCCAGCGGCCGGGACACTGAAGCTTTCTTT